Given below is one T cell receptor (beta chain) in context. Its specificity is not known. The sample originates from a study of CD8 T cells in ankylosing spondylitis. Study-wide results and limits: Disease-associated clonotypes exhibited CD8+ identity and were relatively infrequent in peripheral blood.

Construction of TCR beta libraries was performed using quantitative 5'-RACE with molecular barcodes. TCRdb passed the 5' RACE reads through MiXCR, listing each CDR3 protein once. The sample contains 230,000 or so distinct CDR3 sequences, 20% to 30% of which appear only once. With V trimmed by 2 bases and J by 9 bases, 7 bases remained unmatched. CDR3 length: 16 residues. CDR1 and CDR2 from the germline V gene are ENHRY and SYGVKD. The clonotype was recovered from a male donor with ankylosing spondylitis or in good health (not recorded which). The rearrangement uses TRBV10-3 and TRBJ2-1, with TRBD2 identical over 13 bases. The specimen sequenced was blood, either unsorted or a sorted T cell fraction (not recorded which). In DNA form, the CDR3 reads TGTGCCATCAGTGAGGGAACTAGCGGGGGGGCCAGTGAGCAGTTCTTC. This gives the protein CAISEGTSGGASEQFF.